This T cell receptor (beta chain) was identified in a study of T cell responses to AZD1222 COVID-19 vaccine. The repertoire was sequenced with immunoSEQ multiplex PCR; TCRdb's copy has only in-frame clones and lacks some. This sample has tens of thousands of clones, with around nine tenths found just once. V lost 1 base and J 3 bases, leaving 10 bases between the germline ends. The CDR3 contains 14 residues. From germline, CDR1 is SEHNR and CDR2 FQNEAQ (reference sequence). On this clone itself: The antigen is unknown.

Study-wide findings and caveats: Just a handful of AZD1222 recipients were seropositive at baseline. Clonal diversity may have been underestimated, and the donors were mostly white British, with more females than males. Vaccination with two AZD1222 doses was followed by a rise in Spike-specific TCR breadth and depth. With dominance at 160-218 and 743-854, vaccine-associated CD4 TCRs spanned spike.

The chain is built from TRBV7-9 and TRBJ2-7; either TRBD1 or TRBD2 may fit D (5 bases each). The clonotype comes from an adult in good health. Sequencing used peripheral blood, obtained on day 0 of AZD1222 vaccination. CDR3 nucleotide sequence: TGTGCCAGCAGCTTAGACGGGGCGATCTACGAGCAGTACTTC. Translation gives CASSLDGAIYEQYF.